What follows are 10 T cell receptor beta chains derived from one specimen sequenced in a study of shared clonotypes between healthy human individuals. The repertoire was sequenced with immunoSEQ multiplex PCR; TCRdb's copy has only in-frame clones and lacks some. The sample includes more than 2 million clones, around 95% of them seen just once. Sequenced: naive CD4+ T cells sorted from blood. Subset denoted: CD45RA+ positively selected. All receptors come from a man younger than 30 in good health.

The chain employs TRBV9 and TRBJ1-5, with TRBD1 as a possible D gene (6 bases). Trimming pared 4 bases from V and 7 bases from J, leaving 27 bases between. The length of the CDR3 is 18 residues. The germline gives CDR1 SGDLS, CDR2 YYNGEE. CDR3 bases: TGTGCCAGCAGCCCCGGGACATCTGTGGGGGCCCTCGGCCAGCCCCAGCATTTT. Its protein is CASSPGTSVGALGQPQHF.

This rearrangement joins TRBV7-2 to TRBJ2-3; the D is unclear. CDR3 length: 13 residues. The germline V gene encodes CDR1 SGHTA and CDR2 FQGNSA. The V and J ends lost 5 bases and 4 bases respectively, with 10 bases between them. The CDR3 DNA follows: TGTGCCAGCAGCCTTGATTCCCCAGATACGCAGTATTTT. Protein product: CASSLDSPDTQYF.

Turning to this clone: At one of its ends the junction is not consistent with the germline gene, which may arise from a read error. The CDR3, as DNA: TGTGCCACCAGCAGAGGGTCTAGCGGGAGGGCCATAAACATTCAGTACTTC. It specifies CATSRGSSGRAINIQYF. This rearrangement joins TRBV15 to TRBJ2-4, with 12 bases identical to TRBD2. The CDR3 consists of 17 residues. CDR1 is LNHNV and CDR2 is YYDKDF in the germline V gene (reference sequence).

The chain joins TRBV29-1 to TRBJ1-1; D is ambiguous. The CDR3 loop spans 14 amino acids. Germline loops: CDR1 SQVTM, CDR2 ANQGSEA. CDR3 sequence reads: CSLRGEAGSTEAFF. As DNA, the CDR3 is TGCAGTCTCCGAGGCGAAGCTGGGTCCACTGAAGCTTTCTTT.

The DNA for the CDR3 is TGTGCCAGCTCACCTTCCGGGACAGCGATGAACACTGAAGCTTTCTTT. Translation gives CASSPSGTAMNTEAFF. The chain uses TRBV18 and TRBJ1-1; 7 nucleotides agree with TRBD1. Per the germline V gene, CDR1 is KGHSH and CDR2 is LQKENI. The length of the CDR3 is 16 residues. J lost 0 bases, V lost 3 bases, and 7 bases had no gene match.

The gene calls are TRBV5-1 and TRBJ2-2; D is perhaps TRBD2 (7 bases). Deletions cut 2 bases from V and 4 bases from J, with 18 bases between. Germline V gene sequence: CDR1 SGHRS, CDR2 YFSETQ. This CDR3 has 17 amino acids. The CDR3 DNA reads as TGCGCCAGCAGCTTAGAGGTAGCCGGGGGGCGCACCGGGGAGCTGTTTTTT. This gives the protein CASSLEVAGGRTGELFF.

The chain links TRBV6-1 to TRBJ2-1; 11 bases map to TRBD1. The CDR3 runs 14 residues. Germline values: CDR1 MNHNS, CDR2 SASEGT. Trimming cost V 6 bases and J 2 bases; bases outside gene matches: 0. The CDR3 DNA reads as TGTGCCAGCAGGGGACAGGGGGCCTACAATGAGCAGTTCTTC. Its translation: CASRGQGAYNEQFF.

The chain couples TRBV28 to TRBJ1-6; 7 bases fit TRBD1. Germline CDR1 reads MDHEN; CDR2 reads SYDVKM. This CDR3 is built from 16 residues. The trim removed 1 base at V and 2 bases at J, leaving 2 bases unmatched. The CDR3 reads CASSLYGTAYNSPLHF. Here the CDR3 DNA reads TGTGCCAGCAGTTTATACGGGACAGCCTATAATTCACCCCTCCACTTT.

The chain is built from TRBV25-1 and TRBJ2-7; D uncertain. Germline lookup yields CDR1 MGHDK and CDR2 SYGVNS. The CDR3 spans 11 residues. The ends were cut back, 4 bases at V and 1 base at J, with 2 bases in the middle. The CDR3 DNA follows: TGTGCCAGCAGTGGATCCTACGAGCAGTACTTC. Protein: CASSGSYEQYF.

The chain uses TRBV11-2 and TRBJ2-5; D is unclear. Germline V CDR1 and CDR2: SGHAT, FQNNGV. V lost 5 bases and J lost 2, with 12 bases in between. The CDR3 spans 14 residues. The CDR3 protein is CASSRNGLQETQYF. The CDR3 region has the DNA TGTGCCAGCAGCCGGAATGGGCTGCAAGAGACCCAGTACTTC.